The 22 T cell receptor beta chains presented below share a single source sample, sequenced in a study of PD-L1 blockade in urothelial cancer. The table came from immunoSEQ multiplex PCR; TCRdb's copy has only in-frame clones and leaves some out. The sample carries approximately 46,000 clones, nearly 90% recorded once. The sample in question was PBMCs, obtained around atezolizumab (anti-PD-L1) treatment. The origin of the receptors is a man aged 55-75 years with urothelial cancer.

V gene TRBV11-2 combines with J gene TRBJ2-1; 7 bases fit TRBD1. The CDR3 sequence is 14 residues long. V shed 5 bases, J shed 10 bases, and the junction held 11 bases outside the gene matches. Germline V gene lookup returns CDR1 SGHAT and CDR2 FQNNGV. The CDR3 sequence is CASSTNPTGDEQFF. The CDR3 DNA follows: TGTGCCAGCAGCACGAACCCAACAGGGGACGAGCAGTTCTTC.

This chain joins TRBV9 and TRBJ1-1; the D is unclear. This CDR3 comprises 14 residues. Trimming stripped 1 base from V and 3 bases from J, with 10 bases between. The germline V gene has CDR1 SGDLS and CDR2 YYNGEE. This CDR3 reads CASSVSLRDTEAFF. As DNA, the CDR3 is TGTGCCAGCAGCGTATCTCTCCGCGACACTGAAGCTTTCTTT.

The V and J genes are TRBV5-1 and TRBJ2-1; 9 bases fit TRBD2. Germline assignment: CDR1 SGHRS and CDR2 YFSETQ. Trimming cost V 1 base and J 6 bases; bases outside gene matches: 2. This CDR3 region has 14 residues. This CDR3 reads CASSLPSGVNEQFF. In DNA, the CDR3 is TGCGCCAGCAGCTTGCCTAGCGGGGTCAATGAGCAGTTCTTC.

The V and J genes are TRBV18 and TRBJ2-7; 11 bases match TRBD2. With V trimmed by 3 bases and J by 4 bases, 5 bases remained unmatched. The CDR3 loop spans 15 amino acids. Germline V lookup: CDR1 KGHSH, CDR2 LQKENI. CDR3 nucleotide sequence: TGTGCCAGCTCACCTAGCGGGGGGGCCCGGTACGAGCAGTACTTC. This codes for CASSPSGGARYEQYF. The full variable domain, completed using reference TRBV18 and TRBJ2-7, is NAGVMQNPRHLVRRRGQEARLRCSPMKGHSHVYWYRQLPEEGLKFMVYLQKENIIDESGMPKERFSAEFPKEGPSILRIQQVVRGDSAAYFCASSPSGGARYEQYFGPGTRLTVT.

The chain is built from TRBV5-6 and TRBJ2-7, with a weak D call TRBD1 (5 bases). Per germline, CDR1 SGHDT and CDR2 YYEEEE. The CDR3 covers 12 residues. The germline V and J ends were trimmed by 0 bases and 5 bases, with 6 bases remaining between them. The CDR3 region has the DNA TGTGCCAGCAGCTTGGTAGGGGACGAGCAGTACTTC. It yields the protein CASSLVGDEQYF.

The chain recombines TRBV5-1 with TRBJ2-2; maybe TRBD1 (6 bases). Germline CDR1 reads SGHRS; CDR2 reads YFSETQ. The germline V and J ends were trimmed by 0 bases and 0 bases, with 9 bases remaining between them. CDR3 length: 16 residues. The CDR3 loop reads CASSLAQGTNTGELFF. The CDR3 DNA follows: TGCGCCAGCAGCTTGGCGCAGGGGACGAACACCGGGGAGCTGTTTTTT.

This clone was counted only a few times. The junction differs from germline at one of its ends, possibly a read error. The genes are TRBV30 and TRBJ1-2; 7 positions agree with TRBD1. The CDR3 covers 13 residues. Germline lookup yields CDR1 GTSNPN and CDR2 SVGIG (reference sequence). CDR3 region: CSGGQGANYGYTF. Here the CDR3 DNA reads TGCAGCGGCGGGCAGGGGGCTAACTATGGCTACACCTTC.

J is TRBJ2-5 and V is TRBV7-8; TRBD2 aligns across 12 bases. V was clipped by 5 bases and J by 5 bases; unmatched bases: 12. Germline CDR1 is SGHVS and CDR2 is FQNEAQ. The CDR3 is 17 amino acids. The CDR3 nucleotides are TGTGCCAGCAGCCTCCTGACTAGCGGGGGTTCAGGGGAGACCCAGTACTTC. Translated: CASSLLTSGGSGETQYF.

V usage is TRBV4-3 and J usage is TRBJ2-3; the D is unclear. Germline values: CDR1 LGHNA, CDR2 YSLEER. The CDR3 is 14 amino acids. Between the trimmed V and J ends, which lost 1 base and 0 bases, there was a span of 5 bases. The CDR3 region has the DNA TGCGCCAGCAGCCAAGGTCAGAGCACAGATACGCAGTATTTT. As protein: CASSQGQSTDTQYF.

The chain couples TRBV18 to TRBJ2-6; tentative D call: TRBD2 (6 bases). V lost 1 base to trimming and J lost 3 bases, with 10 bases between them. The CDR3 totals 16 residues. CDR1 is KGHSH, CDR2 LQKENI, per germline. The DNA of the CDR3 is TGTGCCAGCTCACCACAGGGGAGGAGTGGGGCCAACGTCCTGACTTTC. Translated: CASSPQGRSGANVLTF.

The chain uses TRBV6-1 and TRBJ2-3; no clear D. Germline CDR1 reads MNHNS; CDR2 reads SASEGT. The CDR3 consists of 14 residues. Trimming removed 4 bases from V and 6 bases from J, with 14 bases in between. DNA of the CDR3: TGTGCCAGCAGTGGACACCCGCAATCTGATACGCAGTATTTT. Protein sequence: CASSGHPQSDTQYF.

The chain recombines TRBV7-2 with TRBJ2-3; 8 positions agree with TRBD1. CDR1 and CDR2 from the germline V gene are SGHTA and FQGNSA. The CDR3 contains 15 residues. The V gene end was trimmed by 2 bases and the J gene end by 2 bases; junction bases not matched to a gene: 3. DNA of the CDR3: TGTGCCAGCAGCTTACAGGGGGCCGCCACAGATACGCAGTATTTT. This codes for CASSLQGAATDTQYF.

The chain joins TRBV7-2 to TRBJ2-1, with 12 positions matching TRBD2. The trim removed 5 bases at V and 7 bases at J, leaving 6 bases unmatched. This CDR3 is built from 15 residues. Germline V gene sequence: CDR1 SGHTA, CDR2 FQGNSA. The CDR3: CASSGSSGGGNEQFF. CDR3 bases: TGTGCCAGCAGCGGATCTAGCGGGGGGGGAAATGAGCAGTTCTTC.

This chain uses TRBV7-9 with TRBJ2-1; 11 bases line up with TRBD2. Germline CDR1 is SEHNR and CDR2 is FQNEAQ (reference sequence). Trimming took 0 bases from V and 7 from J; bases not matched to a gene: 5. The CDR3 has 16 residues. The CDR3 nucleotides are TGTGCCAGCAGCTTAGCGCTAGCGGGGGGATCAAATGAGCAGTTCTTC. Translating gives CASSLALAGGSNEQFF.

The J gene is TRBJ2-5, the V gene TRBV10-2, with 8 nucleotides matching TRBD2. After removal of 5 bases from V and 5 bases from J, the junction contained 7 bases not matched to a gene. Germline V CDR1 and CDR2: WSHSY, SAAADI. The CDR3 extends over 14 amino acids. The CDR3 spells CASSKLAEGETQYF. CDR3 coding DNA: TGCGCCAGCAGTAAACTAGCGGAGGGGGAGACCCAGTACTTC.

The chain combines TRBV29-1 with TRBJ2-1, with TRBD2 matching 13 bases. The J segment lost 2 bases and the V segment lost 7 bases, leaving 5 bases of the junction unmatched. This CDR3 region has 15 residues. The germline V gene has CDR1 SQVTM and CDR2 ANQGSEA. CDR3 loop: CSGPGLAGPYNEQFF. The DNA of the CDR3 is TGCAGCGGTCCGGGACTAGCGGGGCCCTACAATGAGCAGTTCTTC.

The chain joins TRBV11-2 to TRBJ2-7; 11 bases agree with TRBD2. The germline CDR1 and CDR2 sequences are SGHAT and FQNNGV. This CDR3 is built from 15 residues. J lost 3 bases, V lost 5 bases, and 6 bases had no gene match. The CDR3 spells CASSTSSGGNYEQYF. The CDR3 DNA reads TGTGCCAGCAGCACGTCTAGCGGGGGGAACTACGAGCAGTACTTC.

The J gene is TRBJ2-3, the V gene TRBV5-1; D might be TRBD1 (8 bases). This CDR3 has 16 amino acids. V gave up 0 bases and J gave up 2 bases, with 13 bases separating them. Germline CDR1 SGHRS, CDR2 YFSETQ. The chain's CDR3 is CASSLVTGGDTDTQYF. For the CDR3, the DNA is TGCGCCAGCAGCTTGGTAACAGGGGGGGACACAGATACGCAGTATTTT.

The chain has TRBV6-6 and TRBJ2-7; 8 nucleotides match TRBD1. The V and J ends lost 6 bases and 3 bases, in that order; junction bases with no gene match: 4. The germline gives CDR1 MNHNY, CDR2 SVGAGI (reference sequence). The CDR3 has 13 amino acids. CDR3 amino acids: CASRQGQVYEQYF. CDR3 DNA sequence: TGTGCCAGCAGACAGGGACAGGTCTACGAGCAGTACTTC.

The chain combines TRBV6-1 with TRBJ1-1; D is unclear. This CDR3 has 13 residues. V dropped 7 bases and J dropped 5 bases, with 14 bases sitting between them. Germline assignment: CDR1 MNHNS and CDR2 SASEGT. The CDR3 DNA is TGTGCCAGCAATCAGAGAGGGCAGACTGAAGCTTTCTTT. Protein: CASNQRGQTEAFF.

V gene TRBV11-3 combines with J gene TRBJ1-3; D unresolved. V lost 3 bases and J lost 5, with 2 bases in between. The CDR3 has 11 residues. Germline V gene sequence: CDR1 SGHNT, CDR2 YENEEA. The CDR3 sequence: CASSFRNTIYF. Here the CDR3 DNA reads TGTGCCAGCAGCTTTAGAAACACCATATATTTT.

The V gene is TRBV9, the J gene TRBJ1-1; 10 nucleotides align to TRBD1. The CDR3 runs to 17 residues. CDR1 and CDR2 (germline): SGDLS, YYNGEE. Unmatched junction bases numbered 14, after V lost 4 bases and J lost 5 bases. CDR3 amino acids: CASSPRIPGQGWTEAFF. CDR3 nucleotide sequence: TGTGCCAGCAGCCCAAGAATTCCGGGACAGGGGTGGACTGAAGCTTTCTTT.